This entry is about one T cell receptor beta chain. Its antigen is unidentified. Template-switching 5'RACE yielded the TCR cDNA; a universal primer site and UMIs were added in the process. TCRdb reanalysed the 5' RACE reads using MiXCR and keeps one entry per CDR3 protein. Of hundreds of thousands of distinct CDR3 sequences in the sample, 13% were seen once. Germline V CDR1 and CDR2: GTSNPN, SVGIG (reference sequence). The junction had 9 bases not matched to a gene; V was cut back by 8 bases and J by 1 base. The length of the CDR3 is 14 residues. The entry originates in a study of T cells after yellow fever vaccination. Findings of the study overall: Any FACS-sorted repertoire could hold abundant clonotypes that contaminate it from the bulk population. A faster peak, day 5 versus 15, was reached by the weaker secondary response.

This chain uses TRBV30 with TRBJ2-7; 9 bases align to TRBD1. This material consisted of PBMCs, taken on the day of the yellow fever booster vaccination. This TCR was recovered from a man aged 30 to 39 who received the YFV17D yellow fever vaccine. The CDR3 DNA sequence: TGTGCCGGGTTGGACAGGGGATTTTCCTACGAGCAGTACTTC. Its protein product is CAGLDRGFSYEQYF.